This T cell receptor (delta chain) was captured in a study of gamma-delta chains in newborns, infants, children (dated by TCRdb to between 2018 and 2020). Background for the entire study: According to the study title, microbial exposure causes polyclonal expansion of innate gammadelta T cells right after birth. The study examined the way microbial exposure affected innate gammadelta T cell populations in human newborns right after birth.

The CDR3 has 20 amino acids, counting the end cysteine and phenylalanine. The retained sequence is limited to the CDR3, 60 bases, with the frame set at the first base. The germline ends are 25 bases apart after V is trimmed by 2 bases and J by 0 bases. Based on the germline V gene, the CDR1 and CDR2 sequences are TSWWSYY and QGS. This clone was seen only a few times. What antigen it recognizes has not been identified. No qualities accompany the bases; no much larger clone lies one base away. Sequenced using an Illumina MiSeq. In TCRdb, clones were called once more from the public reads by CATT, and rows of identical DNA were later combined. This sample lists fewer than 5,500 delta-chain clones; around 37% were detected once. Of the sample, 13% to 15% falls within the top ten clones.

The TCR sequence derives from a child who received the measles vaccine. Material for sequencing was blood. The chain is made from TRDV1 and TRDJ1; the D gene is perhaps TRDD3, on 8 matching bases. The CDR3 is CALGESFLRTGGLYTDKLIF. The DNA is TGTGCTCTTGGGGAATCCTTCCTTCGTACTGGGGGCCTGTACACCGATAAACTCATCTTT.